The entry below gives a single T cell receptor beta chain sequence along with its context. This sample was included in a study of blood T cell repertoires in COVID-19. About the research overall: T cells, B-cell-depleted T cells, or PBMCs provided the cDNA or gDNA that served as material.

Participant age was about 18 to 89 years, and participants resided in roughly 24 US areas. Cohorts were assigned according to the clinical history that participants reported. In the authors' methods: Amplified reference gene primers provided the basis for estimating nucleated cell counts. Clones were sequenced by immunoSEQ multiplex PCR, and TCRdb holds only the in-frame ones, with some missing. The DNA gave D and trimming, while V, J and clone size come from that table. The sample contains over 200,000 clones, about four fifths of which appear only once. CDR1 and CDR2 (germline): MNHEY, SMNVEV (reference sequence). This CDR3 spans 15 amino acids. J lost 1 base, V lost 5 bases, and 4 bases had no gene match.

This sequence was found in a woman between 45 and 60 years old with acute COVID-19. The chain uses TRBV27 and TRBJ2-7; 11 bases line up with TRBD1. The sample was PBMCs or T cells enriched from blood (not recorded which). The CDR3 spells CASSRTGGESYEQYF. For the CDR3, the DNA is TGTGCCAGCAGTCGGACAGGGGGCGAGTCCTACGAGCAGTACTTC.